The 32 T cell receptor beta chains given below trace back to one sample, sequenced in a study of T cells after yellow fever vaccination. TCRdb processed the 5' RACE reads anew with MiXCR; each CDR3 protein has one entry. This table has just over 300,000 distinct CDR3 sequences, roughly 3.5% appearing once. The specimen comprised PBMCs, sampled on the day of the yellow fever booster vaccination. The receptors here all came from a man younger than 30 who received the YFV17D yellow fever vaccine.

This clonotype was counted ten times or more. The V call is TRBV27, the J call TRBJ2-3, with D unclear. This CDR3 spans 13 amino acids. The V end lost 7 bases, the J end lost 1 base, and 9 bases lay between the germline ends. CDR1 and CDR2 (germline): MNHEY, SMNVEV (reference sequence). DNA of the CDR3: TGTGCCAGCACCCCTGGGGGCACAGATACGCAGTATTTT. This encodes CASTPGGTDTQYF.

In this sample, this clonotype turned up many times. CDR3 residues: CAIRWDMSTEAFF. The CDR3 DNA sequence: TGTGCCATCAGGTGGGACATGTCCACTGAAGCTTTCTTT. The chain couples TRBV10-3 to TRBJ1-1; possibly TRBD1 for D (6 bases). The V and J ends lost 6 bases and 4 bases respectively, with 12 bases between them. The germline CDR1 and CDR2 sequences are ENHRY and SYGVKD. CDR3 length: 13 residues.

This clonotype came up a few times. V usage is TRBV5-1 and J usage is TRBJ1-4; 9 nucleotides match TRBD1. V gave up 7 bases and J gave up 4 bases; unmatched junction bases: 2. This CDR3 has 13 residues. Germline CDR1 SGHRS, CDR2 YFSETQ. As DNA, the CDR3 is TGCGCCAGCGGGGGACAGGGTAATGAAAAACTGTTTTTT. It is translated as CASGGQGNEKLFF.

The CDR3 spells CASSFVGNEQYF. CDR3 in DNA: TGTGCCAGCAGCTTTGTCGGGAACGAGCAGTACTTC. This chain links TRBV7-2 with TRBJ2-7; D may be TRBD2 (5 bases). The CDR3 length is 12 residues. From germline, CDR1 is SGHTA and CDR2 FQGNSA. The V and J ends lost 3 bases and 5 bases respectively, with 8 bases between them.

This clonotype came up many times. This sequence joins TRBV7-6 and TRBJ2-7; D tentatively reads TRBD1 or TRBD2 (5 bases each). The CDR3 sequence is 13 residues long. In germline, CDR1 is SGHVS, CDR2 FNYEAQ. The ends were cut back, 4 bases at V and 6 bases at J, with 13 bases in the middle. The CDR3 reads CASSSQWDGEQYF. Written as DNA, the CDR3 is TGTGCCAGCAGCTCCCAATGGGACGGCGAGCAGTACTTC.

This clonotype was found many times. The chain has TRBV28 and TRBJ2-3; 7 bases align to TRBD2. Germline loops: CDR1 MDHEN, CDR2 SYDVKM. The CDR3 runs 14 residues. V was clipped by 11 bases and J by 0 bases; unmatched bases: 8. The CDR3 bases are TGTGCCCATGCTGGGGGGGGAAGCACAGATACGCAGTATTTT. Translating gives CAHAGGGSTDTQYF.

This clonotype has more than one count but fewer than ten. The gene calls are TRBV12-3 or TRBV12-4 and TRBJ2-1; 7 positions match TRBD2. This CDR3 region has 16 residues. With V trimmed by 5 bases and J by 5 bases, 12 bases remained unmatched. The DNA of the CDR3 is TGTGCCAGCAGTCGTAAGACTAGCCGGGACCACAATGAGCAGTTCTTC. Translating it yields CASSRKTSRDHNEQFF.

This clonotype was seen repeatedly, ten times or more. The chain employs TRBV10-3 and TRBJ2-5, with 8 bases that match TRBD1. This CDR3 has 15 residues. Trimming removed 5 bases from V and 5 bases from J; junction bases left unmatched: 10. CDR1 ENHRY and CDR2 SYGVKD come from the germline V gene. The CDR3 region has the DNA TGTGCCATCAGTCCCCATCCCCGGACAGGGGAGACCCAGTACTTC. It is translated as CAISPHPRTGETQYF.

This clonotype was picked up many times. V and J are TRBV4-1 and TRBJ1-1; D unclear. CDR3 length: 14 residues. V was shortened by 3 bases and J by 2 bases, with 10 bases between the two germline ends. Germline values: CDR1 MGHRA, CDR2 YSYEKL. The CDR3 sequence is CASSHRPVNTEAFF. DNA for the CDR3: TGCGCCAGCAGCCACCGGCCGGTAAACACTGAAGCTTTCTTT.

This clonotype was observed many times. The chain couples TRBV9 to TRBJ1-2; 9 positions agree with TRBD1. CDR1 is SGDLS, CDR2 YYNGEE, per germline. The CDR3 has 12 amino acids. Trimming took 4 bases from V and 8 from J; bases not matched to a gene: 3. In DNA form, the CDR3 reads TGTGCCAGCAGCCGGACAGGGGAGGGCTACACCTTC. This gives the protein CASSRTGEGYTF.

This clonotype appeared many times. V usage is TRBV6-5 and J usage is TRBJ1-3; 8 positions agree with TRBD1. J gave up 5 bases and V 8 bases, and 5 bases lay outside the gene matches. The germline V gene has CDR1 MNHEY and CDR2 SVGAGI. The CDR3 is made up of 13 amino acids. The CDR3 DNA sequence: TGTGCCAGCCGACAGGGGATGAGAAACACCATATATTTT. Protein sequence: CASRQGMRNTIYF.

This clonotype appeared many times. The DNA is omitted, as the CDR3 cannot be located on it reliably, and the CDR3 follows TCRdb's listing. The V call is TRBV7-8, the J call TRBJ2-1; the table's D call TRBD1 went unverified against the DNA. The CDR3 spans 15 amino acids, including both terminal residues. Germline CDR1 reads SGHVS; CDR2 reads FQNEAQ. CDR3 region: CASSFGLGAMDFKFF.

This clonotype was detected many times. The gene calls are TRBV7-9 and TRBJ1-2; the match to TRBD1 covers 9 bases. Germline V gives CDR1 SEHNR, CDR2 FQNEAQ (reference sequence). This CDR3 region has 12 residues. The V segment lost 3 bases and the J segment 7 bases; nucleotides outside the gene matches: 0. CDR3: CASSLTGGGYTF. Here the CDR3 DNA reads TGTGCCAGCAGCTTGACAGGGGGTGGCTACACCTTC.

J is TRBJ1-2 and V is TRBV2; D gene unclear. V was clipped by 2 bases and J by 8 bases, with 9 bases between them. Germline loops: CDR1 SNHLY, CDR2 FYNNEI. The CDR3 is 12 amino acids. CDR3 nucleotides: TGTGCCAGCAGTGAACACGTACGAGGCTACACCTTC. As protein: CASSEHVRGYTF.

The chain combines TRBV19 with TRBJ2-1, with 7 bases that match TRBD2. The CDR3 extends over 13 amino acids. V shed 6 bases, J shed 6 bases, and the junction held 5 bases outside the gene matches. CDR1 is LNHDA, CDR2 SQIVND, per germline (reference sequence). The CDR3 DNA reads TGTGCCAGTAGAAGGGGCGGGGGCAATGAGCAGTTCTTC. Translated, it gives CASRRGGGNEQFF.

The rearrangement uses TRBV12-3 or TRBV12-4 and TRBJ1-1; D is uncertain. The CDR3 covers 14 residues. V was cut by 6 bases and J by 4 bases, with 15 bases left in between. CDR3 sequence: CASRTFRRSTEAFF. CDR3 nucleotides: TGTGCCAGCAGAACCTTCAGGAGGAGCACTGAAGCTTTCTTT.

This clonotype was seen repeatedly, ten times or more. V and J are TRBV3-1 and TRBJ2-2; no firm D call. The germline gives CDR1 LGHDT, CDR2 YNNKEL (reference sequence). The CDR3 is made up of 14 amino acids. Trimming took 1 base from V and 6 from J, leaving 9 bases between them. The chain's CDR3 is CASSQGARAGELFF. The DNA of the CDR3 is TGTGCCAGCAGCCAAGGGGCCCGGGCCGGGGAGCTGTTTTTT.

This clonotype was observed a few times. The chain has TRBV12-3 or TRBV12-4 and TRBJ2-1; 10 bases are a match to TRBD2. V shed 7 bases, J shed 2 bases, and the junction held 5 bases outside the gene matches. The length of the CDR3 is 15 residues. For the CDR3, the DNA is TGTGCCAGCACCCCTAGCGGGGGTCCCTACAATGAGCAGTTCTTC. Translated, it gives CASTPSGGPYNEQFF.

The chain has TRBV6-5 and TRBJ1-2, with 8 bases matching TRBD1. Germline V lookup: CDR1 MNHEY, CDR2 SVGAGI. V shed 6 bases, J shed 3 bases, and the junction held 6 bases outside the gene matches. The CDR3 has 14 residues. This CDR3 is CASSRQGPDYGYTF. CDR3 bases: TGTGCCAGCAGCCGACAGGGGCCGGACTATGGCTACACCTTC.

This clonotype was picked up many times. V usage is TRBV7-6 and J usage is TRBJ2-1, with unresolved D. V lost 1 base to trimming and J lost 3 bases, with 7 bases between them. From germline, CDR1 is SGHVS and CDR2 FNYEAQ. The length of the CDR3 is 14 residues. The chain's CDR3 is CASSLEVRYNEQFF. CDR3 sequence (DNA): TGTGCCAGCAGCTTAGAGGTGCGCTACAATGAGCAGTTCTTC.

This clonotype has a handful of counts. The V gene is TRBV5-4, the J gene TRBJ2-7; D is possibly TRBD2 (6 bases). Germline lookup yields CDR1 SGHNT and CDR2 YYREEE (reference sequence). V lost 5 bases and J 11 bases, leaving 14 bases between the germline ends. The CDR3 extends over 11 amino acids. CDR3 amino acids: CASRLGRMEYF. As DNA, the CDR3 is TGTGCCAGCAGACTTGGGAGGATGGAGTACTTC.

At least ten counts were recorded for this clonotype. The genes are TRBV5-1 and TRBJ2-5; D remains ambiguous. V was trimmed by 0 bases and J by 5 bases, leaving 20 bases between them. Per the germline V gene, CDR1 is SGHRS and CDR2 is YFSETQ. The CDR3 covers 17 residues. CDR3 nucleotide sequence: TGCGCCAGCAGCTTGGATGATATAGCCCGCGGTGAGGAGACCCAGTACTTC. This translates into CASSLDDIARGEETQYF.

This clonotype occurred many times. The CDR3 nucleotides read TGTGCCAGCAGCCAGGGCAGAGATGAGCAGTACGTC. It is translated as CASSQGRDEQYV. The chain is built from TRBV3-1 and TRBJ2-7; D ambiguous. The CDR3 length is 12 residues. The germline CDR1 and CDR2 sequences are LGHDT and YNNKEL (reference sequence). With 3 bases removed from V and 7 bases from J, the gap between germline ends came to 10 bases.

This clonotype was detected many times. The chain recombines TRBV18 with TRBJ2-3, with 8 bases identical to TRBD1. This CDR3 region has 17 residues. With 4 bases clipped from V and 1 base from J, the junction kept 10 bases outside the gene matches. Germline V gives CDR1 KGHSH, CDR2 LQKENI. CDR3 nucleotides: TGTGCCAGCTCACGGAACCCTACGGGACAGGGCACAGATACGCAGTATTTT. It is translated as CASSRNPTGQGTDTQYF.

This clonotype has more than one count but fewer than ten. The chain couples TRBV25-1 to TRBJ2-6; tentatively, D is TRBD1 or TRBD2 (5 bases each). V dropped 5 bases and J dropped 2 bases, with 16 bases sitting between them. CDR3 length equals 17 residues. CDR1 MGHDK and CDR2 SYGVNS come from the germline V gene. The DNA for the CDR3 is TGTGCCAGCAGTCCCAATGGGGGAAGAACTGGGGCCAACGTCCTGACTTTC. This gives the protein CASSPNGGRTGANVLTF.

This clonotype appeared many times. V gene TRBV5-1 combines with J gene TRBJ2-1; D is undetermined. The V and J ends lost 0 bases and 8 bases respectively, with 12 bases between them. The CDR3 is made up of 14 amino acids. Germline loops: CDR1 SGHRS, CDR2 YFSETQ. CDR3 residues: CASSLDPPAYEQFF. The CDR3 DNA follows: TGCGCCAGCAGCTTGGACCCCCCTGCCTATGAGCAGTTCTTC.

This chain uses TRBV19 with TRBJ1-5; 7 bases are a match to TRBD1. The CDR3 totals 16 residues. J lost 2 bases, V lost 4 bases, and 8 bases had no gene match. Germline loops: CDR1 LNHDA, CDR2 SQIVND (reference sequence). As DNA, the CDR3 is TGTGCCAGTAGTACCCCTCGGACAGGAGGCAATCAGCCCCAGCATTTT. Protein sequence: CASSTPRTGGNQPQHF.

This clonotype has at least ten counts. The genes are TRBV4-3 and TRBJ2-1, with D maybe TRBD2 (5 bases). The CDR3 is 18 amino acids. Germline-derived CDR1 and CDR2 are LGHNA and YSLEER. The V end was cut by 0 bases, the J end by 4 bases, with 19 bases between. CDR3 protein: CASSQEWVVGINYNEQFF. The CDR3 region has the DNA TGCGCCAGCAGCCAAGAGTGGGTGGTCGGGATCAATTACAATGAGCAGTTCTTC.

This clonotype turned up a few times. The V call is TRBV19, the J call TRBJ2-1; 14 bases align to TRBD2. Trimming at V came to 5 bases and at J to 4 bases, leaving 7 bases not matched to a gene. CDR3 size: 17 residues. Per germline, CDR1 LNHDA and CDR2 SQIVND (reference sequence). The CDR3 DNA sequence: TGTGCCAGTAGTTCGGGACTAGCGGGGGACCATTACAATGAGCAGTTCTTC. This translates into CASSSGLAGDHYNEQFF.

This clonotype was seen many times. V is TRBV20-1 and J is TRBJ2-5; the D gene is possibly TRBD2 (6 bases). The length of the CDR3 is 11 residues. Per the germline V gene, CDR1 is DFQATT and CDR2 is SNEGSKA (reference sequence). The V gene lost 6 bases and the J gene lost 5 bases, with 10 bases spanning the gap. CDR3 region: CSAPRGETQYF. DNA for the CDR3: TGCAGTGCCCCCCGGGGGGAGACCCAGTACTTC.

This rearrangement joins TRBV5-4 to TRBJ1-4; D may be TRBD1 (5 bases). CDR1 SGHNT and CDR2 YYREEE come from the germline V gene (reference sequence). This CDR3 has 14 amino acids. The ends were cut back, 5 bases at V and 12 bases at J, with 20 bases in the middle. DNA for the CDR3: TGTGCCAGCAGTCCAGGAGGCTCAAGGGACGAACTGTTTTTT. It specifies CASSPGGSRDELFF. The variable domain in full, with the rest retrieved from reference TRBV5-4 and TRBJ1-4, is ETGVTQSPTHLIKTRGQQVTLRCSSQSGHNTVSWYQQALGQGPQFIFQYYREEENGRGNFPPRFSGLQFPNYSSELNVNALELDDSALYLCASSPGGSRDELFFGSGTQLSVL.

This clonotype has a count of ten or more. The rearrangement uses TRBV7-7 and TRBJ2-5; 8 bases map to TRBD2. The germline gives CDR1 SSHAT, CDR2 FNYEAQ (reference sequence). The ends lost 3 bases at V and 4 bases at J; junction bases unmatched: 10. This CDR3 region has 16 residues. CDR3 sequence (DNA): TGTGCCAGCAGCTTTGGAAGCGGGGGAAGTGGAGAGACCCAGTACTTC. Translation: CASSFGSGGSGETQYF.